The 20 T cell receptor beta chains below were found in one sample sequenced in a study of blood T cell repertoires in COVID-19. The protocol was immunoSEQ multiplex PCR, while the TCRdb copy is restricted to in-frame clones and leaves out a portion. The data show 250,000 to 300,000 clones, 65% to 90% seen once. Sequences were obtained from peripheral blood. All receptors derive from a woman in her 70s with COVID-19, enrolled during active disease.

The V call is TRBV5-8, the J call TRBJ2-7; TRBD2 might be the D (5 bases). Trimming left V 4 bases short and J 0 bases short, with 14 bases between. The CDR3 spans 15 residues. CDR1 and CDR2 (germline): SGHTS, YDEGEE. Here the CDR3 reads CASSQGSATSYEQYF. CDR3 DNA sequence: TGTGCCAGCAGCCAAGGGAGCGCTACCTCCTACGAGCAGTACTTC.

J is TRBJ2-5 and V is TRBV7-8, with 7 nucleotides matching TRBD1. With V trimmed by 5 bases and J by 1 base, 4 bases remained unmatched. CDR1 and CDR2 from the germline V gene are SGHVS and FQNEAQ. This CDR3 region has 14 residues. The CDR3 DNA reads TGTGCCAGCAGCCCCGACAGGGCCCAAGAGACCCAGTACTTC. Its translation: CASSPDRAQETQYF. The complete variable domain, with remaining parts taken from reference TRBV7-8 and TRBJ2-5, reads GAGVSQSPRYKVAKRGQDVALRCDPISGHVSLFWYQQALGQGPEFLTYFQNEAQLDKSGLPSDRFFAERPEGSVSTLKIQRTQQEDSAVYLCASSPDRAQETQYFGPGTRLLVL.

This chain uses TRBV13 with TRBJ2-5; 11 bases are a match to TRBD1. Germline V gene lookup returns CDR1 PRHDT and CDR2 FYEKMQ (reference sequence). Trimming at V came to 5 bases and at J to 4 bases, leaving 9 bases not matched to a gene. This CDR3 region has 16 residues. The CDR3 here is CASSRRTGGELETQYF. The CDR3 nucleotides are TGTGCCAGCAGCCGAAGGACAGGGGGCGAGTTAGAGACCCAGTACTTC.

V gene TRBV19 combines with J gene TRBJ1-5; D not certain. Trimming took off 5 bases at V and 0 bases at J, with 14 bases between the two ends. The CDR3 covers 16 residues. Per the germline V gene, CDR1 is LNHDA and CDR2 is SQIVND (reference sequence). For the CDR3, the DNA is TGTGCCAGTAGTCCCCTCGGGAGAAATAGCAATCAGCCCCAGCATTTT. The encoded protein is CASSPLGRNSNQPQHF.

The CDR3 region is CASSRRLPSGVTEAFF. Here the CDR3 DNA reads TGTGCCAGCAGCCGCCGATTGCCCTCAGGGGTCACTGAAGCTTTCTTT. The chain links TRBV3-1 (or the pseudogene TRBV3-2) to TRBJ1-1; weak D call: TRBD1 (6 bases). V lost 4 bases to trimming and J lost 4 bases, with 19 bases between them. The CDR3 loop spans 16 amino acids. The V gene's germline CDR1 is LGHDT and CDR2 YNNKEL (reference sequence).

The chain has TRBV24-1 and TRBJ2-1; 9 bases map to TRBD2. This CDR3 has 17 residues. Trimming cost V 0 bases and J 4 bases; bases outside gene matches: 6. CDR1 KGHDR and CDR2 SFDVKD come from the germline V gene. DNA of the CDR3: TGTGCCACCAGTGATTTGGGAGCGGGGGGATTATACAATGAGCAGTTCTTC. Encoded protein: CATSDLGAGGLYNEQFF.

The genes are TRBV5-4 and TRBJ2-7; the match to TRBD1 covers 7 bases. This CDR3 contains 12 residues. Per the germline V gene, CDR1 is SGHNT and CDR2 is YYREEE (reference sequence). Trimming cost V 3 bases and J 6 bases; bases outside gene matches: 3. Here the CDR3 reads CASSWDSLEQYF. Written as DNA, the CDR3 is TGTGCCAGCAGCTGGGACAGCCTCGAGCAGTACTTC.

The chain uses TRBV5-1 and TRBJ2-3; 15 positions agree with TRBD2. Germline loops: CDR1 SGHRS, CDR2 YFSETQ. The CDR3 is 17 residues long. V was pared by 3 bases and J by 6 bases, with 8 bases of the junction left unmatched. CDR3 residues: CASSSSWTSGGEDTQYF. CDR3 coding DNA: TGCGCCAGCAGCTCGTCTTGGACTAGCGGGGGGGAGGATACGCAGTATTTT.

The V gene is TRBV24-1, the J gene TRBJ2-3, with D possibly matching TRBD2 (6 bases). The germline gives CDR1 KGHDR, CDR2 SFDVKD. Trimming pared 5 bases from V and 8 bases from J, leaving 10 bases between. CDR3 length equals 12 residues. CDR3 sequence reads: CATSGNGGTQYF. CDR3 DNA sequence: TGTGCCACCAGTGGCAACGGGGGTACGCAGTATTTT.

In its sample, this clone was seen once. The chain couples TRBV3-1 (or the pseudogene TRBV3-2) to TRBJ1-6; TRBD1 aligns across 7 bases. Per the germline V gene, CDR1 is LGHDT and CDR2 is YNNKEL (reference sequence). V trimming: 4 bases; J trimming: 6 bases; junction bases outside the gene matches: 6. The CDR3 has 15 residues. The CDR3 region has the DNA TGTGCCAGCAGCCGAGGACAGGTGCCTAATTCACCCCTCCACTTT. Translating it yields CASSRGQVPNSPLHF.

CDR3 sequence: CASITVDEQFF. The CDR3 bases are TGTGCCAGCATAACGGTTGATGAGCAGTTCTTC. This chain links TRBV21-1 with TRBJ2-1; TRBD2, the table's D call, was not compared with the DNA. TRBV21-1 is a pseudogene segment. The length of the CDR3 is 11 residues.

This chain uses TRBV30 with TRBJ1-3; D not certain. Germline V gives CDR1 GTSNPN, CDR2 SVGIG (reference sequence). The CDR3 is 13 amino acids. V lost 3 bases and J lost 1, with 7 bases in between. The CDR3 DNA follows: TGTGCCTGGAGATTATTTTCTGGAAACACCATATATTTT. Residues: CAWRLFSGNTIYF.

The chain carries TRBV6-4 and TRBJ2-2, with TRBD2 matching over 8 bases. This CDR3 spans 14 amino acids. From germline, CDR1 is MRHNA and CDR2 SNTAGT. The junction had 4 bases not matched to a gene; V was cut back by 6 bases and J by 4 bases. The CDR3 bases are TGTGCCAGCAGGGCTAGCGGGTCCACCGGGGAGCTGTTTTTT. It codes for CASRASGSTGELFF.

The chain uses TRBV11-3 and TRBJ2-3; 10 bases are shared with TRBD2. The CDR3 is made up of 16 amino acids. The germline V gene has CDR1 SGHNT and CDR2 YENEEA. V was pared by 3 bases and J by 5 bases, with 8 bases of the junction left unmatched. CDR3 sequence reads: CASSLQSGGAEDTQYF. The CDR3 DNA reads as TGTGCCAGCAGCTTGCAGAGCGGGGGGGCGGAAGATACGCAGTATTTT.

The rearrangement joins TRBV5-1 to TRBJ1-1; tentatively, D is TRBD1 (6 bases). V was trimmed by 4 bases and J by 6 bases, leaving 19 bases between them. Germline CDR1 is SGHRS and CDR2 is YFSETQ. The CDR3 has 15 residues. DNA for the CDR3: TGCGCCAGCAGCCCTGAGGGGCGGGGGGCCGCTGAAGCTTTCTTT. Its protein is CASSPEGRGAAEAFF. Using reference TRBV5-1 and TRBJ1-1 for the parts outside the CDR3, the full variable domain is KAGVTQTPRYLIKTRGQQVTLSCSPISGHRSVSWYQQTPGQGLQFLFEYFSETQRNKGNFPGRFSGRQFSNSRSEMNVSTLELGDSALYLCASSPEGRGAAEAFFGQGTRLTVV.

The chain joins TRBV10-1 to TRBJ1-2; D is ambiguous. This CDR3 spans 14 amino acids. The germline V gene has CDR1 WNHNN and CDR2 SYGVQD (reference sequence). V was cut by 0 bases and J by 7 bases, with 12 bases left in between. The CDR3 protein is CASSESRTAGGYTF. The DNA of the CDR3 is TGCGCCAGCAGTGAGTCCCGAACGGCGGGTGGCTACACCTTC.

This clone was recorded once. V and J are TRBV28 and TRBJ2-7, with 8 bases that match TRBD1. Trimming cost V 5 bases and J 4 bases; bases outside gene matches: 10. This CDR3 has 15 amino acids. Germline lookup yields CDR1 MDHEN and CDR2 SYDVKM. CDR3 coding DNA: TGTGCCAGCAGTCCCCCAAACAGGGGGATGTACGAGCAGTACTTC. It yields the protein CASSPPNRGMYEQYF.

V usage is TRBV7-9 and J usage is TRBJ2-7; weak D call: TRBD1 (6 bases). The ends were cut back, 4 bases at V and 7 bases at J, with 17 bases in the middle. Per germline, CDR1 SEHNR and CDR2 FQNEAQ (reference sequence). The CDR3 has 14 residues. DNA of the CDR3: TGTGCCAGCAGCTCCTCCGGGACACGCGGGGAGCAGTACTTC. It codes for CASSSSGTRGEQYF.

This chain uses TRBV24-1 with TRBJ2-5; 7 bases match TRBD1. With 4 bases clipped from V and 4 bases from J, the junction kept 8 bases outside the gene matches. Germline-derived CDR1 and CDR2 are KGHDR and SFDVKD. The CDR3 totals 15 residues. The CDR3 loop reads CATSDHRQGGETQYF. DNA of the CDR3: TGTGCCACCAGTGACCATAGACAGGGTGGAGAGACCCAGTACTTC.

The V call is TRBV19, the J call TRBJ2-1, with D possibly matching TRBD1 (5 bases). The length of the CDR3 is 17 residues. From germline, CDR1 is LNHDA and CDR2 SQIVND (reference sequence). The germline V and J ends were trimmed by 3 bases and 0 bases, with 15 bases remaining between them. Written as DNA, the CDR3 is TGTGCCAGTAGTATTCAGGCCAGGGTTAGCTCCTACAATGAGCAGTTCTTC. This codes for CASSIQARVSSYNEQFF.